The clone carrying this T cell receptor (beta chain) was recorded a few times. The table came from immunoSEQ multiplex PCR; TCRdb's copy has only in-frame clones and leaves some out. The sample lists around 41,000 clones, around 73% occurring once. The germline gives CDR1 SGHRS, CDR2 YFSETQ. The CDR3 length is 15 residues. The V end was cut by 0 bases, the J end by 3 bases, with 11 bases between. This entry is derived from a study of early stage breast cancer tumors. About the research overall: About 8 ER+/PR+/HER2- tumors were invasive ductal; a few were invasive lobular.

The chain joins TRBV5-1 to TRBJ2-3; no reliable D call. The receptor's source is a person aged 50 to 59 with breast cancer. Sequenced: blood. CDR3 loop: CASSLGAAATDTQYF. CDR3 nucleotides: TGCGCCAGCAGCTTGGGGGCTGCCGCTACAGATACGCAGTATTTT.